The 18 T cell receptor beta chains in this list originate from one sample, sequenced in a study of CD8+ T cells in alopecia areata. Extraction and reverse transcription of RNA yielded cDNA as the sequencing template. Sequenced by immunoSEQ multiplex PCR; TCRdb stores in-frame clones only, minus some. There are around 290,000 clones in the sample, none observed a single time. Pooled cutaneous lymph node cells were sorted using CD4, CD8alpha, NKG2D, NKG2ACE and other markers. What was sequenced was CD4+ T cells sorted from a lymph node. The receptors derive from a C3H/HeJ mouse with alopecia areata. The mice in this strain carry MHC haplotype H2-k.

Regarding this clone: Mouse germline and gene names are used. The read gets to within 4 residues of the CDR3 end, and the germline J gene fills in the rest. The sample holds other DNA sequences that translate to the same CDR3. V gene TRBV1 combines with J gene TRBJ2-1; 11 bases are shared with TRBD2. J gave up 4 bases and V 3 bases, and 5 bases lay outside the gene matches. CDR3 size: 16 residues. Germline values: CDR1 NSQYPW, CDR2 LRSPGD (reference sequence). CDR3 bases read: TGCACCTGCAGTGCGCCCGGGACTGGGGGATATGCT. It specifies CTCSAPGTGGYA. The entire CDR3 reads CTCSAPGTGGYAEQFF. Looking up the rest from reference TRBV1 and TRBJ2-1 gives the full variable domain: VTLLEQNPRWRLVPRGQAVNLRCILKNSQYPWMSWYQQDLQKQLQWLFTLRSPGDKEVKSLPGADYLATRVTDTELRLQVANMSQGRTLYCTCSAPGTGGYAEQFFGPGTRLTVL.

There are a few counts of this clone. Gene names and germline match the mouse. The missing CDR3 end, 4 residues past where the read stops, is filled in from the germline J gene. The V call is TRBV5, the J call TRBJ2-1; 8 bases are shared with TRBD2. Germline loops: CDR1 LGHNA, CDR2 YNLKQL (reference sequence). The CDR3 has 14 amino acids. The junction had 1 base not matched to a gene; V was cut back by 4 bases and J by 2 bases. The chain's CDR3 is CASSPGLDYAEQFF. CDR3 DNA, as far as it was read: TGTGCCAGCAGCCCGGGACTGGACTATGCT.

This clone was detected ten times or more. The gene names here belong to mouse. The CDR3 end falls 4 residues outside the read, so it is completed with the germline J gene. This same CDR3 is encoded by further DNA sequences in the sample. The chain is built from TRBV17 and TRBJ2-3, with a tentative D call TRBD2 (6 bases). Germline V gene lookup returns CDR1 MNHDT and CDR2 YYDKIL. The CDR3 contains 15 residues. V dropped 1 base and J dropped 1 base, with 9 bases sitting between them. Incomplete CDR3 DNA: TGTGCTAGCAGTAGAGGGGGGGTCGGTGCAGAA. Translating it yields CASSRGGVGAE. The whole CDR3 reads CASSRGGVGAETLYF. The full variable domain, with the rest looked up from reference TRBV17 and TRBJ2-3, is DTTVKQNPRYKLARVGKPVNLICSQTMNHDTMYWYQKKPNQAPKLLLFYYDKILNREADTFEKFQSSRPNNSFCSLYIGSAGLEYSAMYLCASSRGGVGAETLYFGSGTRLTVL.

In this sample, this clone turned up a few times. The gene names given are mouse names. The CDR3 is cut off 4 residues early in the read; its end comes from the germline J gene. The J gene is TRBJ1-2, the V gene TRBV13-1, with 11 bases that match TRBD1. In germline, CDR1 is NSHNY, CDR2 SYGAGN. The CDR3 spans 14 residues. This CDR3 reads CASRSGTGGSDYTF. The part of the CDR3 DNA that was read is TGTGCCAGCAGGTCCGGGACAGGGGGGTCC.

This clone appeared a few times. The listed genes are named as in mouse. Read sequence stops 4 residues before the CDR3 end, and the germline J gene provides the missing end. The genes are TRBV12-1 and TRBJ2-2, with TRBD2 matching over 10 bases. CDR1 and CDR2 (germline): SGHSN, HYEKVE. This CDR3 is built from 17 residues. After removal of 0 bases from V and 0 bases from J, the junction contained 3 bases not matched to a gene. The part of the CDR3 DNA that was read is TGTGCCAGCTCTCTCGAGACTGGGGGGACAAACACCGGG. Translation gives CASSLETGGTNTG. The CDR3 as a whole reads CASSLETGGTNTGQLYF.

Comments on this clone: Each gene name is a mouse one. Coverage ceases 4 residues before the CDR3 finishes, and the germline J gene fills in the end. The genes are TRBV19 and TRBJ2-7, with 8 bases aligning to TRBD2. The CDR3 has 14 amino acids. Germline V gives CDR1 FNHDT, CDR2 SITEND (reference sequence). The CDR3 loop is CASSIAGWGDEQYF. CDR3 DNA, as far as it was read: TGTGCCAGCAGTATAGCGGGCTGGGGGGAT.

This clone was counted between two and nine times. Genes here carry mouse names. The missing CDR3 end, 4 residues past where the read stops, is filled in from the germline J gene. The chain employs TRBV5 and TRBJ2-5; TRBD2 agrees at 8 bases. The V and J ends lost 0 bases and 3 bases, in that order; junction bases with no gene match: 2. Germline values: CDR1 LGHNA, CDR2 YNLKQL (reference sequence). CDR3 size: 15 residues. This CDR3 is CASSQEWGGQDTQYF. CDR3 DNA (partial): TGTGCCAGCAGCCAAGAATGGGGGGGGCAAGAC.

This clone was observed a handful of times. Gene names and germline refer to mouse. Read data end 4 residues before the CDR3 end; the end is taken from the germline J gene. The chain recombines TRBV4 with TRBJ2-5; 10 nucleotides match TRBD2. CDR1 is LGHDT and CDR2 is YNNKQL in the germline V gene (reference sequence). The CDR3 is 14 residues long. The CDR3 region is CASSFLGGRDTQYF. The sequenced part of the CDR3 DNA is TGTGCCAGCAGCTTCCTGGGGGGGCGCGAC.

A word on this clone: Here the gene names and germline are mouse. The read ends 3 residues early relative to the CDR3; the germline J gene fills the gap. The J gene is TRBJ1-6, the V gene TRBV31, with TRBD1 matching 8 bases. TRBJ1-6 is an open reading frame whose function is uncertain. The CDR3 is 15 residues long. Unmatched junction bases numbered 8, after V lost 1 base and J lost 9 bases. Germline loops: CDR1 GKSSPN, CDR2 SITVG. CDR3 loop: CAWSRGQGGGSPLYF. Incomplete CDR3 DNA: TGTGCCTGGAGTCGAGGACAGGGAGGGGGTTCGCCC.

Regarding this clone: These gene names are mouse names. The missing CDR3 end, 4 residues past where the read stops, is filled in from the germline J gene. The same CDR3 is also encoded by other DNA sequences in this sample. V gene TRBV13-1 combines with J gene TRBJ2-1; 8 nucleotides line up with TRBD1. The germline V gene has CDR1 NSHNY and CDR2 SYGAGN. This CDR3 comprises 15 residues. Trimming took 4 bases from V and 1 from J; bases not matched to a gene: 4. The sequenced CDR3 bases are TGTGCCAGCAGTCCCCGACAGGGGAACTATGCT. This translates into CASSPRQGNYA. The complete CDR3 reads CASSPRQGNYAEQFF.

Worth noting for this clone: The gene symbols are mouse symbols. The sequence runs out 4 residues before the end of the CDR3; the remainder is reconstructed from the germline J gene. This chain joins TRBV19 and TRBJ2-4; a weak D match, TRBD2 (6 bases). CDR1 and CDR2 (germline): FNHDT, SITEND (reference sequence). Trimming removed 4 bases from V and 0 bases from J, with 12 bases in between. The CDR3 loop spans 15 amino acids. Here the CDR3 reads CASSPRLASQNTLYF. CDR3 DNA (partial): TGTGCCAGCAGTCCCAGACTGGCTAGTCAAAAC.

At least ten counts were recorded for this clone. Here the gene names and germline are mouse. From the germline J gene comes the end of the CDR3, since the read stops 4 residues before it. This sequence joins TRBV13-3 and TRBJ2-2; 7 bases are a match to TRBD1. This CDR3 spans 13 amino acids. Germline V gene lookup returns CDR1 NNHDY and CDR2 SYVADS. V shed 7 bases, J shed 0 bases, and the junction held 0 bases outside the gene matches. The chain's CDR3 is CASGTANTGQLYF. Partial CDR3 DNA: TGTGCCAGCGGGACAGCAAACACCGGG.

This clone was observed a handful of times. The listed genes are named as in mouse. The read terminates 4 residues before the CDR3 end, so the remaining end is supplied by the germline J gene. The rearrangement links TRBV31 to TRBJ2-3; 7 nucleotides line up with TRBD2. Looked up from germline, CDR1 is GKSSPN and CDR2 is SITVG. J gave up 4 bases and V 3 bases, and 7 bases lay outside the gene matches. This CDR3 spans 14 amino acids. The DNA read from the CDR3 is TGTGCCTGGAGCCCCGGGGGGGGTACAGAA. The encoded protein is CAWSPGGGTE. In full, the CDR3 reads CAWSPGGGTETLYF. Together with reference TRBV31 and TRBJ2-3, the CDR3 gives the full variable domain: AQTIHQWPVAEIKAVGSPLSLGCTIKGKSSPNLYWYWQATGGTLQQLFYSITVGQVESVVQLNLSASRPKDDQFILSTEKLLLSHSGFYLCAWSPGGGTETLYFGSGTRLTVL.

This clone came up a few times. Gene labels here are mouse ones. Read coverage stops 4 residues before the CDR3 terminus; the germline J gene supplies the remainder. The chain links TRBV13-1 to TRBJ1-1; a possible D gene is TRBD1 (6 bases). V shed 0 bases and J shed 4 bases, with 10 bases lying between them. The CDR3 totals 14 residues. Germline CDR1 NSHNY, CDR2 SYGAGN. The CDR3 is CASSDGGGGTEVFF. The part of the CDR3 DNA that was read is TGTGCCAGCAGTGATGGGGGGGGCGGCACA.

A few counts support this clone. Mouse gene names apply. The read terminates 3 residues ahead of where the CDR3 ends, so the germline J gene completes it. The chain couples TRBV13-1 to TRBJ1-6; 7 nucleotides agree with TRBD1. TRBJ1-6 is designated an ORF whose function remains uncertain. V lost 0 bases to trimming and J lost 3 bases; unmatched junction nucleotides: 6. Germline CDR1 NSHNY, CDR2 SYGAGN. The CDR3 length is 17 residues. CDR3 DNA, as far as it was read: TGTGCCAGCAGTGATGGAGACAGGGTCCTCTATAATTCGCCC. Protein sequence: CASSDGDRVLYNSP. The complete CDR3 reads CASSDGDRVLYNSPLYF.

In regard to this clone: All gene names here are mouse names. The DNA ends 4 residues before the CDR3 does, and the rest of the CDR3 is filled in from the germline J gene. The identical CDR3 is also encoded by other nucleotide sequences in the sample. The chain has TRBV13-2 and TRBJ1-1; D possibly corresponds to TRBD1 (6 bases). This CDR3 is 15 amino acids long. The V end was cut by 0 bases, the J end by 0 bases, with 9 bases between. Germline V gives CDR1 NNHNN, CDR2 SYGAGS (reference sequence). The chain's CDR3 is CASGDAQGANTEVFF. CDR3 DNA, as far as it was read: TGTGCCAGCGGTGATGCACAGGGCGCAAACACA.

This clone was recorded a few times. Gene and germline names: mouse. This specimen includes other DNA sequences encoding the same CDR3. The part of the CDR3 DNA that was read is TGTGCCTGGAGTCGACTGGGGGGCTCCTAT. It codes for CAWSRLGGSY. The full CDR3 protein reads CAWSRLGGSYEQYF. The gene calls are TRBV31 and TRBJ2-7, with 10 bases that match TRBD2. The read gets to within 4 residues of the CDR3 end, and the germline J gene fills in the rest. This CDR3 has 14 residues. From germline, CDR1 is GKSSPN and CDR2 SITVG. V lost 1 base and J lost 0; bases outside the gene matches: 0.

This clone turned up a few times. Mouse germline and gene names are used. CDR3 amino acids: CASSQLRDNQDTQYF. Partial CDR3 DNA: TGTGCCAGCAGCCAGCTCCGGGACAATCAAGAC. The chain joins TRBV5 to TRBJ2-5, with a possible D match to TRBD1 (6 bases). The DNA ends 4 residues before the CDR3 does, and the rest of the CDR3 is filled in from the germline J gene. CDR3 length: 15 amino acids. Trimming stripped 3 bases from V and 3 bases from J, with 13 bases between. Germline CDR1 reads LGHNA; CDR2 reads YNLKQL (reference sequence).